The 8 T cell receptor beta chains reported below all come from one sample, sequenced in a study of early T cells in non-severe SARS-CoV-2 infection. TCRdb processed the 5' RACE reads anew with MiXCR; each CDR3 protein has one entry. This table has around 80,000 distinct CDR3 sequences, less than 15% appearing once. Sequenced sample: whole blood. These receptors originate from an adult who was a healthcare worker with PCR-confirmed SARS-CoV-2 infection or an uninfected control (not recorded which).

A few counts support this clonotype. The CDR3 DNA reads TGTGCCAGCAGTTCTTCTCTCGGGGAGCTGTTTTTT. Translated, it gives CASSSSLGELFF. The chain uses TRBV6-2 or TRBV6-3 and TRBJ2-2; D is uncertain. This CDR3 is 12 amino acids long. Germline V CDR1 and CDR2: MNHEY, SVGEGT. With 4 bases removed from V and 7 bases from J, the gap between germline ends came to 7 bases.

Many counts were recorded for this clonotype. The V gene is TRBV7-8, the J gene TRBJ1-1, with a possible D match to TRBD1 (6 bases). The CDR3 runs to 16 residues. Trimming cost V 6 bases and J 1 base, with 18 bases left between them. Germline CDR1 is SGHVS and CDR2 is FQNEAQ. The CDR3: CASSHTQGIQNTEAFF. In DNA form, the CDR3 reads TGTGCCAGCAGTCACACTCAGGGGATACAGAACACTGAAGCTTTCTTT.

The chain joins TRBV5-1 to TRBJ2-6; 8 bases align to TRBD1. The V segment lost 4 bases and the J segment 0 bases; nucleotides outside the gene matches: 6. CDR3 length: 17 amino acids. Germline-derived CDR1 and CDR2 are SGHRS and YFSETQ. The chain's CDR3 is CASSQGQDLSGANVLTF. CDR3 DNA sequence: TGCGCCAGCAGCCAGGGACAGGATCTCTCTGGGGCCAACGTCCTGACTTTC.

This clonotype was counted many times. V is TRBV28 and J is TRBJ1-5; TRBD1 aligns across 7 bases. The V gene's germline CDR1 is MDHEN and CDR2 SYDVKM. The ends lost 6 bases at V and 6 bases at J; junction bases unmatched: 5. The CDR3 consists of 13 residues. This chain's CDR3 is CASRDRAGQPQHF. CDR3 DNA sequence: TGTGCCAGCAGAGACAGGGCCGGTCAGCCCCAGCATTTT. Full variable domain (remainder filled in from reference TRBV28 and TRBJ1-5): DVKVTQSSRYLVKRTGEKVFLECVQDMDHENMFWYRQDPGLGLRLIYFSYDVKMKEKGDIPEGYSVSREKKERFSLILESASTNQTSMYLCASRDRAGQPQHFGDGTRLSIL.

This clonotype has just one count. The V and J genes are TRBV20-1 and TRBJ1-1; the D gene is possibly TRBD1 (6 bases). CDR1 is DFQATT, CDR2 SNEGSKA, per germline (reference sequence). This CDR3 is built from 13 residues. Trimming pared 6 bases from V and 5 bases from J, leaving 16 bases between. In DNA form, the CDR3 reads TGCAGTGCACGGAACAGGGACGTGACTGAAGCTTTCTTT. This codes for CSARNRDVTEAFF.

Ten or more counts support this clonotype. The CDR3 is CASSVGTGKENTEAFF. The CDR3, as DNA: TGCGCCAGCAGCGTTGGGACAGGGAAGGAGAACACTGAAGCTTTCTTT. The chain combines TRBV5-1 with TRBJ1-1; TRBD1 agrees at 9 bases. The CDR3 has 16 residues. The trim removed 4 bases at V and 1 base at J, leaving 8 bases unmatched. CDR1 is SGHRS and CDR2 is YFSETQ in the germline V gene.

V gene TRBV20-1 combines with J gene TRBJ2-1; 7 positions match TRBD2. Trimming removed 3 bases from V and 0 bases from J; junction bases left unmatched: 5. Looked up from germline, CDR1 is DFQATT and CDR2 is SNEGSKA (reference sequence). This CDR3 region has 15 residues. CDR3 nucleotide sequence: TGCAGTGCTAGCCGGGGGGTGAGCTCCTACAATGAGCAGTTCTTC. Its translation is CSASRGVSSYNEQFF.

This clonotype has a count of ten or more. V gene TRBV5-6 combines with J gene TRBJ2-7; no definite D call. CDR1 is SGHDT, CDR2 YYEEEE, per germline. The CDR3 contains 15 residues. Trimming removed 4 bases at V and 1 base at J, with 15 bases between. In nucleotides, the CDR3 is TGTGCCAGCAGCCCCGAGCCCGCCCTTTCCTACGAGCAGTACTTC. It encodes CASSPEPALSYEQYF.